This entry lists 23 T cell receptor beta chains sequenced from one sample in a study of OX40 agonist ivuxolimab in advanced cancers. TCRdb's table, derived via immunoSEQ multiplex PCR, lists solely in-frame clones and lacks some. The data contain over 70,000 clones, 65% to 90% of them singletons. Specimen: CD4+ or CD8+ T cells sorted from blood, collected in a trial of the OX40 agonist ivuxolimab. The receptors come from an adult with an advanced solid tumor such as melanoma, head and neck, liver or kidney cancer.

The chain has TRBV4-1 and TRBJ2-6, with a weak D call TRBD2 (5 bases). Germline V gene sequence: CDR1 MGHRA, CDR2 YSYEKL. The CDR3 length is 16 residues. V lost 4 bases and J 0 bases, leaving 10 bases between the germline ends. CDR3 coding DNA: TGCGCCAGCAGCCGGGTCGCGGGCTCTGGGGCCAACGTCCTGACTTTC. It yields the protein CASSRVAGSGANVLTF.

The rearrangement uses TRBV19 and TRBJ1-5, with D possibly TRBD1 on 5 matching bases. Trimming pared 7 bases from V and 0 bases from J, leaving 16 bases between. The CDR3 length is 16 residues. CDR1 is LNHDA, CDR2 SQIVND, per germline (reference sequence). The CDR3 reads CASNPLRGDSNQPQHF. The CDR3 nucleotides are TGTGCCAGTAATCCCCTACGGGGGGATAGCAATCAGCCCCAGCATTTT. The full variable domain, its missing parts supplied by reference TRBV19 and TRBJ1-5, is DGGITQSPKYLFRKEGQNVTLSCEQNLNHDAMYWYRQDPGQGLRLIYYSQIVNDFQKGDIAEGYSVSREKKESFPLTVTSAQKNPTAFYLCASNPLRGDSNQPQHFGDGTRLSIL.

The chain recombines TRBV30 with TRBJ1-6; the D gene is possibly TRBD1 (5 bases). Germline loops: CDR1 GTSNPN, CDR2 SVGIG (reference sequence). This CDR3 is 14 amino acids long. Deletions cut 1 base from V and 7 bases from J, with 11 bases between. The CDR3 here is CAWSAGTENSPLHF. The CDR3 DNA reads TGTGCCTGGAGTGCGGGGACGGAAAATTCACCCCTCCACTTT.

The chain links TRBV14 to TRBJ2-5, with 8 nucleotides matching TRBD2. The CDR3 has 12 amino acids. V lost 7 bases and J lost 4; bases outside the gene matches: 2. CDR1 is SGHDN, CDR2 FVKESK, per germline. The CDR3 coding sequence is TGTGCCAGCAATCGGGGGGGAGAGACCCAGTACTTC. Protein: CASNRGGETQYF.

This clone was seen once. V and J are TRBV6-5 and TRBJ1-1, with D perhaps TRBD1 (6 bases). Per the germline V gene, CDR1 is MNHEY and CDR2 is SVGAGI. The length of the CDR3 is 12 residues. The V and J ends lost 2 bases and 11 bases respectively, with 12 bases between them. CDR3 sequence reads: CASSYMGQGAFF. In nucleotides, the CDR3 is TGTGCCAGCAGTTACATGGGGCAGGGGGCTTTCTTT.

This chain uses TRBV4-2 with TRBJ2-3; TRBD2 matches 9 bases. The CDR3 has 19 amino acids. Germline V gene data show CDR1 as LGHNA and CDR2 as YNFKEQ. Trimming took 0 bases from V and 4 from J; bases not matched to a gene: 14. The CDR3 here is CASSQDPASGGGAADTQYF. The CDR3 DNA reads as TGTGCCAGCAGCCAAGATCCGGCGTCCGGCGGGGGGGCCGCAGATACGCAGTATTTT.

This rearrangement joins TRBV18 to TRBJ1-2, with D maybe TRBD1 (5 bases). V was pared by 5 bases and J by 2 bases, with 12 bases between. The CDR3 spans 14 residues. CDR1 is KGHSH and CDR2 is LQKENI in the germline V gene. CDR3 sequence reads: CASSTGDLNYGYTF. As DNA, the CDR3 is TGTGCCAGCTCAACAGGAGATCTAAACTATGGCTACACCTTC.

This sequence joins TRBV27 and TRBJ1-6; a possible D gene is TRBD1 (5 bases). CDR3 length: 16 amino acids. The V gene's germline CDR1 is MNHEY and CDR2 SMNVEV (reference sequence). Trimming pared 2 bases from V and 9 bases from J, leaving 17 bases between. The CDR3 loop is CASSLSGRVSGSPLHF. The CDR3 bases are TGTGCCAGCAGTTTAAGTGGCAGGGTTTCGGGTTCACCCCTCCACTTT.

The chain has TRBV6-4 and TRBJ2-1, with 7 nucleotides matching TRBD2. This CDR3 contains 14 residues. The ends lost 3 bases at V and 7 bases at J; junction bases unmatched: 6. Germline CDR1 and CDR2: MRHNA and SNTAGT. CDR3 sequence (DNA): TGTGCCAGCAGTGAACTGGCCGGGGGGAATGAGCAGTTCTTC. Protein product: CASSELAGGNEQFF.

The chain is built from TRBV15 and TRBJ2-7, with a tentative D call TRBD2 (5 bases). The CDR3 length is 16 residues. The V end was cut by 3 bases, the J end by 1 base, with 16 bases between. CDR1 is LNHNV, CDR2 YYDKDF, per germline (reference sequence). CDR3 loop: CATSRRWPGKSYEQYF. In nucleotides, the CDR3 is TGTGCCACCAGCAGGAGATGGCCGGGGAAATCCTACGAGCAGTACTTC.

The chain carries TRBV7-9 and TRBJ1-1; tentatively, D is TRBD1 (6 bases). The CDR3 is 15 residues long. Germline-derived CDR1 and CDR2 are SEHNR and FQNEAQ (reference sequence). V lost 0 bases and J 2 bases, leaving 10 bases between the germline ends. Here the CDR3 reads CASSLAAGANTEAFF. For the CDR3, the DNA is TGTGCCAGCAGCTTAGCGGCAGGGGCAAACACTGAAGCTTTCTTT. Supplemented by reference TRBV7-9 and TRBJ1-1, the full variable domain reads DTGVSQNPRHKITKRGQNVTFRCDPISEHNRLYWYRQTLGQGPEFLTYFQNEAQLEKSRLLSDRFSAERPKGSFSTLEIQRTEQGDSAMYLCASSLAAGANTEAFFGQGTRLTVV.

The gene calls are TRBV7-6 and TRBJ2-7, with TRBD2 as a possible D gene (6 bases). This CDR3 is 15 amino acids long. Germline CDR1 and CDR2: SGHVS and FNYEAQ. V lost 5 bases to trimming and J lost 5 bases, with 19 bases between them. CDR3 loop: CASSILMGLRDEQYF. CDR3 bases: TGTGCCAGCAGCATCCTGATGGGACTCAGGGACGAGCAGTACTTC.

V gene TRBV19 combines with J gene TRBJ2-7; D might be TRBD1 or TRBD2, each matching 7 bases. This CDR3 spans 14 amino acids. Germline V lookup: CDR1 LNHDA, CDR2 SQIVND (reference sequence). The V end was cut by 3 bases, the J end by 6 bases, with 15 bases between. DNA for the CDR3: TGTGCCAGTAGTATGCAGGGGGGGGCCCTCGAGCAGTACTTC. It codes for CASSMQGGALEQYF. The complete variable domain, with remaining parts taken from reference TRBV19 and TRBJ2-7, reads DGGITQSPKYLFRKEGQNVTLSCEQNLNHDAMYWYRQDPGQGLRLIYYSQIVNDFQKGDIAEGYSVSREKKESFPLTVTSAQKNPTAFYLCASSMQGGALEQYFGPGTRLTVT.

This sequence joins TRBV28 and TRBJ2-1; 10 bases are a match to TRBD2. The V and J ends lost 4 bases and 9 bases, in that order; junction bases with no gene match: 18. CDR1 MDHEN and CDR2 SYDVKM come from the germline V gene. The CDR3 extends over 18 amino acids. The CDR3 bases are TGTGCCAGCAGTTCTACAGCGGGGGGGCCCCGTTCTTCTCGTGAGCAGTTCTTC. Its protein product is CASSSTAGGPRSSREQFF.

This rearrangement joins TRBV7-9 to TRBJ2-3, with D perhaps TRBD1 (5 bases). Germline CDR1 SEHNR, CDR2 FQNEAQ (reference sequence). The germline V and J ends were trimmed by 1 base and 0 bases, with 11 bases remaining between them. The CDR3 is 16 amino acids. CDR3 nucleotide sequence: TGTGCCAGCAGCTTAGGAAGAGACAGTAGCACAGATACGCAGTATTTT. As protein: CASSLGRDSSTDTQYF.

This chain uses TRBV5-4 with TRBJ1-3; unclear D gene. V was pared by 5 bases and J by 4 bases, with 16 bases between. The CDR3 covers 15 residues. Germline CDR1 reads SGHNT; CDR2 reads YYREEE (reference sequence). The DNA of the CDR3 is TGTGCCAGCAGTGATGCCCGGACTCCAGGAAACACCATATATTTT. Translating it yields CASSDARTPGNTIYF.

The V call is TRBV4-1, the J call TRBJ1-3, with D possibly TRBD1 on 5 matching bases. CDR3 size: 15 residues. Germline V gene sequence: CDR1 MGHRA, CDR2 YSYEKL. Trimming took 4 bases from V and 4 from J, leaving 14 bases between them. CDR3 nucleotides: TGCGCCAGCAGCCCACAGGACAACTGGGGAAACACCATATATTTT. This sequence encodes CASSPQDNWGNTIYF.

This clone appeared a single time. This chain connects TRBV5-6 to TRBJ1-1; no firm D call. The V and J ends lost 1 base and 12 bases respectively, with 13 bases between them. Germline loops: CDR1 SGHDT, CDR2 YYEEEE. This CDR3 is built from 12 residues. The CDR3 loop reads CASSLIGQASFF. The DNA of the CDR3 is TGTGCCAGCAGCTTGATCGGTCAGGCGTCTTTCTTT. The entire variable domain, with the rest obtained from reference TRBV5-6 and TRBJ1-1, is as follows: DAGVTQSPTHLIKTRGQQVTLRCSPKSGHDTVSWYQQALGQGPQFIFQYYEEEERQRGNFPDRFSGHQFPNYSSELNVNALLLGDSALYLCASSLIGQASFFGQGTRLTVV.

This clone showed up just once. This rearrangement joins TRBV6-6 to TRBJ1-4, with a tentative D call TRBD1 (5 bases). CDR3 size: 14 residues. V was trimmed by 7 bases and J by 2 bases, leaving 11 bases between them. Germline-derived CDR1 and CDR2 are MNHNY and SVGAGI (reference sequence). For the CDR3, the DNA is TGTGCCAGCATCAATACAGGCACTAATGAAAAACTGTTTTTT. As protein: CASINTGTNEKLFF.

The chain's CDR3 is CASRETGRGFNQPQHF. DNA of the CDR3: TGTGCCAGCAGAGAAACGGGACGGGGATTCAATCAGCCCCAGCATTTT. This chain links TRBV6-1 with TRBJ1-5; TRBD1 is a possible D gene (5 bases). Trimming left V 6 bases short and J 3 bases short, with 18 bases between. This CDR3 comprises 16 residues. Per germline, CDR1 MNHNS and CDR2 SASEGT.

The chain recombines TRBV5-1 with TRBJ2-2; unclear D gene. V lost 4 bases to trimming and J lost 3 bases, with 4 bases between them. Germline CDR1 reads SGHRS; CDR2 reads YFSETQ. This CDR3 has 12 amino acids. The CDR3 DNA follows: TGCGCCAGCAGCCTATACACCGGGGAGCTGTTTTTT. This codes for CASSLYTGELFF.

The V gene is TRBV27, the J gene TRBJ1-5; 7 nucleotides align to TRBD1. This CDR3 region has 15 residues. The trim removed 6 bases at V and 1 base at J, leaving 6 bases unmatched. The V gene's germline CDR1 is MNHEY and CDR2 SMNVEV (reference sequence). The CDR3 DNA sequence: TGTGCCAGCAGCTTGGGACAGACAAGCAATCAGCCCCAGCATTTT. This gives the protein CASSLGQTSNQPQHF.

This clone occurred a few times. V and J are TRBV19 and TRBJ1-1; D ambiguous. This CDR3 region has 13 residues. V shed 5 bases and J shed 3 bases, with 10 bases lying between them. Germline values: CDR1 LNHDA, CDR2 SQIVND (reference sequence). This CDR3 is CASSPSSDTEAFF. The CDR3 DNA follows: TGTGCCAGTAGTCCTTCGAGTGACACTGAAGCTTTCTTT. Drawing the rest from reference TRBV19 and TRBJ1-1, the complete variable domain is DGGITQSPKYLFRKEGQNVTLSCEQNLNHDAMYWYRQDPGQGLRLIYYSQIVNDFQKGDIAEGYSVSREKKESFPLTVTSAQKNPTAFYLCASSPSSDTEAFFGQGTRLTVV.